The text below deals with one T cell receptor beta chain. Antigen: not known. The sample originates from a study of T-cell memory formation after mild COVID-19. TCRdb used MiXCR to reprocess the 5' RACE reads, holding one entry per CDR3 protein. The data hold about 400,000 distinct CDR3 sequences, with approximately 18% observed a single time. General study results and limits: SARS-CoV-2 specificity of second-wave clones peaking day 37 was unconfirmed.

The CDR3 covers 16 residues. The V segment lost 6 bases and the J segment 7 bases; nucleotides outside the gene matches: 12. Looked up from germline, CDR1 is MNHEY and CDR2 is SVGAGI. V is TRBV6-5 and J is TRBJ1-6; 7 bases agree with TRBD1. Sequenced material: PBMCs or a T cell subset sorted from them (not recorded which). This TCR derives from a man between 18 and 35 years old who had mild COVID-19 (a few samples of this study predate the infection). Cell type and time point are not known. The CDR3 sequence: CASRKGTGVQNSPLHF. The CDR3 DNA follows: TGTGCCAGCAGGAAGGGCACAGGGGTTCAGAATTCACCCCTCCACTTT.